The 11 T cell receptor beta chains below come from one sample, sequenced in a study of blood T cell repertoires in COVID-19. TCRdb's table, derived via immunoSEQ multiplex PCR, lists solely in-frame clones and lacks some. Seen here are 180,000 or so clones, more than 85% observed once, and the top ten hold 1% to 1.5%. Input material: PBMCs or T cells enriched from blood (not recorded which). These receptors were obtained from a human donor with acute COVID-19. The donor label of this sample is uncertain.

This chain joins TRBV7-9 and TRBJ1-1; the D gene is possibly TRBD1 (5 bases). Trimming shortened V by 6 bases and J by 10 bases, and 18 bases separated the two germline ends. The germline gives CDR1 SEHNR, CDR2 FQNEAQ (reference sequence). The CDR3 loop spans 13 amino acids. CDR3: CASSFQGSSVAFF. The CDR3 nucleotides read TGTGCCAGCAGTTTTCAGGGATCTAGTGTAGCTTTCTTT.

The genes are TRBV14 and TRBJ1-2; the match to TRBD1 covers 7 bases. J gave up 6 bases and V 4 bases, and 5 bases lay outside the gene matches. There are 13 residues in the CDR3. CDR1 and CDR2 (germline): SGHDN, FVKESK. The chain's CDR3 is CASSPRQGHGYTF. CDR3 bases: TGTGCCAGCAGCCCTCGACAGGGACATGGCTACACCTTC.

The genes are TRBV10-3 and TRBJ2-3, with 12 bases aligning to TRBD2. This CDR3 contains 16 residues. V lost 3 bases, J lost 4 bases, and 5 bases stayed unmatched. Germline-derived CDR1 and CDR2 are ENHRY and SYGVKD. CDR3 sequence (DNA): TGTGCCATCAGTGAAGCTAGCGGGGGGGCCGCAGATACGCAGTATTTT. It is translated as CAISEASGGAADTQYF.

The rearrangement joins TRBV19 to TRBJ2-7; 8 bases align to TRBD2. Per the germline V gene, CDR1 is LNHDA and CDR2 is SQIVND (reference sequence). V dropped 3 bases and J dropped 3; count of bases not matched to a gene: 4. The CDR3 runs to 14 residues. CDR3 in DNA: TGTGCCAGTAGTATCCAGCGGGGGCTCTACGAGCAGTACTTC. Encoded protein: CASSIQRGLYEQYF.

The rearrangement uses TRBV5-1 and TRBJ1-5, with D uncertain. The germline V gene encodes CDR1 SGHRS and CDR2 YFSETQ. The length of the CDR3 is 13 residues. The V and J ends lost 4 bases and 6 bases respectively, with 11 bases between them. The CDR3 loop reads CASSKFLGQPQHF. DNA for the CDR3: TGCGCCAGCAGCAAATTCCTCGGTCAGCCCCAGCATTTT.

The chain has TRBV6-2 or TRBV6-3 and TRBJ2-2; 10 bases line up with TRBD1. V lost 5 bases to trimming and J lost 3 bases; unmatched junction nucleotides: 3. Germline lookup yields CDR1 MNHEY and CDR2 SVGEGT. This CDR3 contains 15 residues. The chain's CDR3 is CASSRQGADTGELFF. The CDR3 nucleotides are TGTGCCAGCAGTAGACAGGGGGCGGACACCGGGGAGCTGTTTTTT.

CDR3 DNA: TGTGCCAGTAGTACCCAGACAGGACCTGAAGCTTTCTTT. This encodes CASSTQTGPEAFF. The chain combines TRBV19 with TRBJ1-1; TRBD1 might be the D (6 bases). Germline V gene sequence: CDR1 LNHDA, CDR2 SQIVND (reference sequence). V was clipped by 4 bases and J by 6 bases, with 12 bases between them. The length of the CDR3 is 13 residues.

The V gene is TRBV19, the J gene TRBJ2-1, with 7 bases lining up with TRBD1. This CDR3 is built from 14 residues. With 9 bases clipped from V and 0 bases from J, the junction kept 5 bases outside the gene matches. Germline CDR1 and CDR2: LNHDA and SQIVND (reference sequence). CDR3 DNA sequence: TGTGCCAGCAGAGGGGGCTCCTCCTACAATGAGCAGTTCTTC. Protein: CASRGGSSYNEQFF. The whole variable domain, remainder taken from reference TRBV19 and TRBJ2-1, is DGGITQSPKYLFRKEGQNVTLSCEQNLNHDAMYWYRQDPGQGLRLIYYSQIVNDFQKGDIAEGYSVSREKKESFPLTVTSAQKNPTAFYLCASRGGSSYNEQFFGPGTRLTVL.

The chain couples TRBV7-8 to TRBJ2-2, with D perhaps TRBD1 (5 bases). V was clipped by 1 base and J by 0 bases, with 12 bases between them. Per the germline V gene, CDR1 is SGHVS and CDR2 is FQNEAQ. The CDR3 is made up of 17 amino acids. The CDR3 coding sequence is TGTGCCAGCAGCTTAGGGTCTGAGACAGCGAACACCGGGGAGCTGTTTTTT. Amino acids: CASSLGSETANTGELFF.

The CDR3 loop is CASSHTIGGDQPQHF. DNA for the CDR3: TGCGCCAGCAGCCATACAATAGGGGGGGATCAGCCCCAGCATTTT. V gene TRBV4-1 combines with J gene TRBJ1-5; D might be TRBD1 (6 bases). CDR3 length: 15 residues. Trimming left V 3 bases short and J 5 bases short, with 14 bases between. CDR1 and CDR2 from the germline V gene are MGHRA and YSYEKL.

The CDR3 sequence is CSVESPGQGGNIQYF. The DNA for the CDR3 is TGCAGCGTTGAAAGTCCGGGACAGGGGGGAAACATTCAGTACTTC. The chain has TRBV29-1 and TRBJ2-4; 11 positions agree with TRBD1. J was trimmed by 6 bases and V by 2 bases; bases with no gene match: 6. Germline V gene sequence: CDR1 SQVTM, CDR2 ANQGSEA. The CDR3 spans 15 residues.